This entry concerns a single T cell receptor (beta chain). The data derive from a study of blood T cell repertoires in COVID-19. At the level of the study: The study drew acute and convalescent COVID-19 samples from the United States, Italy and Spain.

Trimming left V 6 bases short and J 6 bases short, with 17 bases between. This CDR3 has 14 amino acids. Germline-derived CDR1 and CDR2 are LGHNT and FRNRAP. Cohort placement rested on clinical history that participants reported themselves. This table comes from immunoSEQ multiplex PCR, and its TCRdb copy is limited to in-frame clones, with some not included. The sample holds some 240,000 clones, 84% seen once. The material sequenced was PBMCs or T cells enriched from blood (not recorded which). The rearrangement uses TRBV12-5 and TRBJ1-1; D gene ambiguous. The sequence came from a man in his thirties or forties with acute COVID-19. The CDR3 DNA is TGTGCTAGTGGGATCGGTGTGGGCTTGGCTGAAGCTTTCTTT. Protein sequence: CASGIGVGLAEAFF. Full variable domain (rest looked up from reference TRBV12-5 and TRBJ1-1): DARVTQTPRHKVTEMGQEVTMRCQPILGHNTVFWYRQTMMQGLELLAYFRNRAPLDDSGMPKDRFSAEMPDATLATLKIQPSEPRDSAVYFCASGIGVGLAEAFFGQGTRLTVV.